This is a list of T cell receptor beta chains from one sample in a study of Tregs in tolerant kidney transplant recipients. TCRdb's copy holds only in-frame clones and misses some; the assay was immunoSEQ multiplex PCR. Of tens of thousands of clones detected, over 85% appear once; the ten largest clones hold 0.46%. The sequences come from CD4+ T cells from blood, collected before the transplant. The receptor source for this set is a human donor who received a combined kidney and bone marrow transplant. Both conserved end residues are part of each CDR3. The D gene is left open where the match is weak.

cdr3_nt cdr3_aa v_call d_call j_call
TGTGCCAGCAGTGAAATAGGGACACCGAATGGCTACACCTTC CASSEIGTPNGYTF TRBV6-1 . TRBJ1-2
TGTGCCAGCAGTGAAGCGACTAGCGGTTTGGAGACCCAGTACTTC CASSEATSGLETQYF TRBV6-1 TRBD2 TRBJ2-5
TGCGCCAGCAGCTTGGGGGGGGTAACACAAGAGACCCAGTACTTC CASSLGGVTQETQYF TRBV5-1 . TRBJ2-5
TGTGCCAGCAGGGGACAGGGGGACCATGGCTACACCTTC CASRGQGDHGYTF TRBV6-6 TRBD1 TRBJ1-2
TGTGCCAGCAGTTTAATCTTCGGGAGGAGCACTGAAGCTTTCTTT CASSLIFGRSTEAFF TRBV28 . TRBJ1-1
TGCGCCAGCAGCCAATTTCCCGGGACTAGCGGGAAATACGAGCAGTACTTC CASSQFPGTSGKYEQYF TRBV4-1 TRBD2 TRBJ2-7
TGTGCCAGCAGCAAAGTAAAGGGGCCAACCTACGAGCAGTACTTC CASSKVKGPTYEQYF TRBV21-1 . TRBJ2-7
TGTGCCAGCAGCCAAATCCAGGGAAATCAGCCCCAGCATTTT CASSQIQGNQPQHF TRBV4-2 . TRBJ1-5
TGTGCCAGCTCAACCGGAGGGGGGACAGTAGACAGGGGTTACAATGAGCAGTTCTTC CASSTGGGTVDRGYNEQFF TRBV18 TRBD1 TRBJ2-1
TGTGCCAGCAGTTCCGGAGGAGGGCTGATTAACTATGGCTACACCTTC CASSSGGGLINYGYTF TRBV28 . TRBJ1-2
TGTGCCAGCAGCCCAAGACTGGACACTGAAGCTTTCTTT CASSPRLDTEAFF TRBV9 . TRBJ1-1